The 20 T cell receptor beta chains listed next were all sequenced from one sample in a study of T-cell memory formation after mild COVID-19. TCRdb called the 5' RACE reads again in MiXCR, with one record for every CDR3 protein. The sample has fewer than 450,000 distinct CDR3 sequences; 20% to 30% are singletons. Sequencing was done on a sample of PBMCs or a T cell subset sorted from them (not recorded which). These TCRs come from an adult woman who had mild COVID-19 (a few samples of this study predate the infection). Cell type and time point are not known.

This clonotype was counted between two and nine times. The rearrangement uses TRBV6-2 or TRBV6-3 and TRBJ2-7, with no clear D. Germline V gene sequence: CDR1 MNHEY, CDR2 SVGEGT. The CDR3 is 15 residues long. The germline V and J ends were trimmed by 6 bases and 2 bases, with 17 bases remaining between them. In DNA form, the CDR3 reads TGTGCCAGCAGACGACGGACGGCCTCGGCCTACGAGCAGTACTTC. As protein: CASRRRTASAYEQYF.

V and J are TRBV6-2 or TRBV6-3 and TRBJ2-6; D is undetermined. Germline V gene lookup returns CDR1 MNHEY and CDR2 SVGEGT. The CDR3 totals 15 residues. The V end was cut by 2 bases, the J end by 1 base, with 6 bases between. CDR3 bases: TGTGCCAGCAGTTACGACGGGTCTGGGGCCAACGTCCTGACTTTC. It encodes CASSYDGSGANVLTF.

The V and J genes are TRBV2 and TRBJ2-5; D is unresolved. Germline loops: CDR1 SNHLY, CDR2 FYNNEI. The CDR3 covers 13 residues. Trimming removed 4 bases at V and 1 base at J, with 7 bases between. This CDR3 reads CASSATFQETQYF. The CDR3 coding sequence is TGTGCCAGCAGTGCTACTTTCCAAGAGACCCAGTACTTC.

Only a few counts were recorded for this clonotype. V is TRBV7-9 and J is TRBJ1-1, with 11 bases aligning to TRBD1. The CDR3 contains 14 residues. Germline V gene sequence: CDR1 SEHNR, CDR2 FQNEAQ (reference sequence). The V segment lost 5 bases and the J segment 6 bases; nucleotides outside the gene matches: 5. CDR3 DNA sequence: TGTGCCAGCAGCATTCCGGGACAGGGGGCTGAAGCTTTCTTT. Translated: CASSIPGQGAEAFF.

This rearrangement joins TRBV3-1 to TRBJ2-3; unclear D gene. Germline-derived CDR1 and CDR2 are LGHDT and YNNKEL (reference sequence). The CDR3 has 15 amino acids. Trimming removed 1 base from V and 4 bases from J, with 12 bases in between. CDR3 in amino acids: CASSQAQIMADTQYF. As DNA, the CDR3 is TGTGCCAGCAGCCAAGCCCAAATTATGGCAGATACGCAGTATTTT.

CDR3 in amino acids: CASSVQTGPYEQYF. DNA for the CDR3: TGTGCCAGCAGCGTACAAACGGGACCCTACGAGCAGTACTTC. V gene TRBV9 combines with J gene TRBJ2-7; D assignment may be TRBD1 or TRBD2 (5 bases each). The V gene lost 1 base and the J gene lost 2 bases, with 10 bases spanning the gap. Germline V gene lookup returns CDR1 SGDLS and CDR2 YYNGEE. This CDR3 has 14 amino acids.

This rearrangement joins TRBV6-6 to TRBJ1-1; TRBD1 matches at 9 bases. Trimming took 6 bases from V and 4 from J; bases not matched to a gene: 12. The CDR3 sequence is 16 residues long. Per the germline V gene, CDR1 is MNHNY and CDR2 is SVGAGI (reference sequence). The CDR3 nucleotides read TGTGCCAGCAGCAAAACAGGGGGCGGCCTTCTCACTGAAGCTTTCTTT. It yields the protein CASSKTGGGLLTEAFF.

The J gene is TRBJ1-1, the V gene TRBV7-6, with a possible D match to TRBD1 (5 bases). The CDR3 extends over 17 amino acids. The germline gives CDR1 SGHVS, CDR2 FNYEAQ. Trimming cost V 2 bases and J 0 bases, with 16 bases left between them. The CDR3 is CASSLSTRQSMNTEAFF. In DNA form, the CDR3 reads TGTGCCAGCAGCTTATCAACCAGACAGTCTATGAACACTGAAGCTTTCTTT.

The J gene is TRBJ1-2, the V gene TRBV15, with 8 bases identical to TRBD1. The V and J ends lost 1 base and 6 bases, in that order; junction bases with no gene match: 10. The CDR3 loop spans 16 amino acids. In germline, CDR1 is LNHNV, CDR2 YYDKDF (reference sequence). This chain's CDR3 is CATSRVRTGKDNGYTF. Written as DNA, the CDR3 is TGTGCCACCAGCAGAGTCCGGACAGGGAAGGACAATGGCTACACCTTC.

This clonotype appeared a few times. The J gene is TRBJ2-4, the V gene TRBV6-6; D is perhaps TRBD1 (5 bases). Germline-derived CDR1 and CDR2 are MNHNY and SVGAGI (reference sequence). V was cut by 5 bases and J by 0 bases, with 11 bases left in between. The CDR3 covers 15 residues. The CDR3 here is CASSHLQVAKNIQYF. The CDR3 nucleotides read TGTGCCAGCAGTCACCTACAGGTAGCCAAAAACATTCAGTACTTC.

Regarding this clonotype: One end of the junction fails to match germline, which may point to a read error. The chain combines TRBV18 with TRBJ2-7; TRBD1 agrees at 7 bases. Germline CDR1 reads KGHSH; CDR2 reads LQKENI. This CDR3 region has 15 residues. CDR3 DNA: TGTGCCAGCTCACCTAGACAGGGTGGGGGCTACGAGCATTACTTC. This encodes CASSPRQGGGYEHYF.

V usage is TRBV29-1 and J usage is TRBJ1-1; no reliable D call. Trimming left V 4 bases short and J 2 bases short, with 8 bases between. This CDR3 region has 12 residues. In germline, CDR1 is SQVTM, CDR2 ANQGSEA. The CDR3 reads CSVGLINTEAFF. The CDR3, as DNA: TGCAGCGTTGGACTGATAAACACTGAAGCTTTCTTT. The full variable domain, completed using reference TRBV29-1 and TRBJ1-1, is SAVISQKPSRDICQRGTSLTIQCQVDSQVTMMFWYRQQPGQSLTLIATANQGSEATYESGFVIDKFPISRPNLTFSTLTVSNMSPEDSSIYLCSVGLINTEAFFGQGTRLTVV.

The chain combines TRBV14 with TRBJ2-5; tentatively, D is TRBD2 (6 bases). The CDR3 runs 14 residues. V lost 3 bases and J 5 bases, leaving 13 bases between the germline ends. CDR1 and CDR2 (germline): SGHDN, FVKESK. CDR3 region: CASSQTSLEETQYF. The CDR3 coding sequence is TGTGCCAGCAGCCAGACTAGTCTTGAGGAGACCCAGTACTTC. Full variable domain (rest looked up from reference TRBV14 and TRBJ2-5): EAGVTQFPSHSVIEKGQTVTLRCDPISGHDNLYWYRRVMGKEIKFLLHFVKESKQDESGMPNNRFLAERTGGTYSTLKVQPAELEDSGVYFCASSQTSLEETQYFGPGTRLLVL.

The V and J genes are TRBV30 and TRBJ2-7, with D maybe TRBD1 (6 bases). Trimming removed 0 bases at V and 3 bases at J, with 9 bases between. Germline V lookup: CDR1 GTSNPN, CDR2 SVGIG (reference sequence). The CDR3 has 13 residues. CDR3 residues: CAWSVTGHYEQYF. DNA for the CDR3: TGTGCCTGGAGTGTTACAGGGCACTACGAGCAGTACTTC.

V is TRBV6-1 and J is TRBJ2-1; no clear D gene. Per the germline V gene, CDR1 is MNHNS and CDR2 is SASEGT. This CDR3 is built from 14 residues. Trimming shortened V by 7 bases and J by 5 bases, and 15 bases separated the two germline ends. Here the CDR3 DNA reads TGTGCCAGCATGTTTCCCGGGTCCCACAATGAGCAGTTCTTC. It encodes CASMFPGSHNEQFF.

The V call is TRBV7-3, the J call TRBJ2-1; 7 bases are shared with TRBD2. The CDR3 spans 16 residues. Germline V gene sequence: CDR1 SGHTA, CDR2 FQGTGA. The J segment lost 0 bases and the V segment lost 1 base, leaving 3 bases of the junction unmatched. CDR3 loop: CASSLRAGSSYNEQFF. Written as DNA, the CDR3 is TGTGCCAGCAGCTTAAGAGCGGGGAGCTCCTACAATGAGCAGTTCTTC.

The gene calls are TRBV7-9 and TRBJ2-1; D gene uncertain. Germline V gene sequence: CDR1 SEHNR, CDR2 FQNEAQ (reference sequence). V was cut by 0 bases and J by 7 bases, with 13 bases left in between. This CDR3 is built from 15 residues. This chain's CDR3 is CASSLARLEANEQFF. The CDR3 region has the DNA TGTGCCAGCAGCTTAGCGAGGCTTGAGGCGAATGAGCAGTTCTTC. Using reference TRBV7-9 and TRBJ2-1 for the parts outside the CDR3, the full variable domain is DTGVSQNPRHKITKRGQNVTFRCDPISEHNRLYWYRQTLGQGPEFLTYFQNEAQLEKSRLLSDRFSAERPKGSFSTLEIQRTEQGDSAMYLCASSLARLEANEQFFGPGTRLTVL.

V is TRBV2 and J is TRBJ2-1, with a tentative D call TRBD1 (6 bases). The CDR3 is made up of 14 amino acids. Per germline, CDR1 SNHLY and CDR2 FYNNEI. V was cut by 8 bases and J by 4 bases, with 15 bases left in between. CDR3 protein: CASRQDTVYNEQFF. As DNA, the CDR3 is TGTGCCAGCCGACAGGACACGGTGTACAATGAGCAGTTCTTC.

The chain combines TRBV29-1 with TRBJ2-4; D is perhaps TRBD1 (5 bases). This CDR3 comprises 14 residues. V lost 7 bases to trimming and J lost 0 bases, with 13 bases between them. Per germline, CDR1 SQVTM and CDR2 ANQGSEA. The CDR3 region is CSARGRVAKNIQYF. Written as DNA, the CDR3 is TGCAGCGCAAGGGGCAGAGTAGCCAAAAACATTCAGTACTTC. Supplemented by reference TRBV29-1 and TRBJ2-4, the full variable domain reads SAVISQKPSRDICQRGTSLTIQCQVDSQVTMMFWYRQQPGQSLTLIATANQGSEATYESGFVIDKFPISRPNLTFSTLTVSNMSPEDSSIYLCSARGRVAKNIQYFGAGTRLSVL.

The chain combines TRBV4-3 with TRBJ2-4, with 11 bases identical to TRBD2. The CDR3 covers 21 residues. From germline, CDR1 is LGHNA and CDR2 YSLEER. Trimming removed 2 bases from V and 3 bases from J; junction bases left unmatched: 18. The CDR3 bases are TGCGCCAGCAGCCAAATCTACATAGCGGGAGGGCCTGGATATGGCAAAAACATTCAGTACTTC. Translated, it gives CASSQIYIAGGPGYGKNIQYF.